The 5 T cell receptor beta chains given below trace back to one sample, sequenced in a study of early T cells in non-severe SARS-CoV-2 infection. TCRdb re-derived calls from the 5' RACE reads in MiXCR, one entry per CDR3 protein. The sample lists more than 80,000 distinct CDR3 sequences, over 15% seen once, with 1.3% in the top ten. The sample consisted of whole blood. The source is an adult who was a healthcare worker with PCR-confirmed SARS-CoV-2 infection or an uninfected control (not recorded which).

This clonotype was found many times. The V gene is TRBV29-1, the J gene TRBJ2-1, with 15 bases matching TRBD2. Germline trimming cut 8 bases from V and 12 bases from J; bases unmatched to any gene: 11. The CDR3 covers 14 residues. Germline V gene lookup returns CDR1 SQVTM and CDR2 ANQGSEA. The CDR3 is CSLRSGLAGGTQFF. Here the CDR3 DNA reads TGCAGCCTAAGGTCCGGACTAGCGGGAGGGACGCAGTTCTTC.

This clonotype occurred a few times. This CDR3 reads CASRRRLAGPSTDTQYF. The CDR3 coding sequence is TGTGCAAGTCGCCGGCGACTAGCGGGCCCTTCCACAGATACGCAGTATTTT. The J gene is TRBJ2-3, the V gene TRBV12-2; the D call in the table, TRBD2, was not verified against the DNA. TRBV12-2 is described as a pseudogene. This CDR3 is built from 17 residues.

This clonotype has at least ten counts. This chain connects TRBV7-2 to TRBJ2-5; TRBD2 agrees at 8 bases. The CDR3 totals 15 residues. Germline-derived CDR1 and CDR2 are SGHTA and FQGNSA. Losses at the gene ends were 3 bases for V and 5 bases for J; bases not matched to a gene: 8. The CDR3 DNA reads as TGTGCCAGCAGCTTTACCGGGACTAGAGGCGAGACCCAGTACTTC. It codes for CASSFTGTRGETQYF.

This CDR3 is CASILDSGIYEQYF. CDR3 sequence (DNA): TGTGCCAGCATCCTGGACTCAGGGATCTACGAGCAGTACTTC. This chain links TRBV7-9 with TRBJ2-7, with D possibly called TRBD1 or TRBD2 (5 bases each). Trimming took 7 bases from V and 3 from J, leaving 16 bases between them. CDR3 length equals 14 residues. CDR1 SEHNR and CDR2 FQNEAQ come from the germline V gene (reference sequence). Complete variable domain (other parts from reference TRBV7-9 and TRBJ2-7): DTGVSQNPRHKITKRGQNVTFRCDPISEHNRLYWYRQTLGQGPEFLTYFQNEAQLEKSRLLSDRFSAERPKGSFSTLEIQRTEQGDSAMYLCASILDSGIYEQYFGPGTRLTVT.

The sample holds a few counts of this clonotype. The chain is built from TRBV10-2 and TRBJ1-1; weak D call: TRBD1 (5 bases). CDR1 is WSHSY, CDR2 SAAADI, per germline. The V and J ends lost 3 bases and 7 bases respectively, with 15 bases between them. The CDR3 runs 14 residues. CDR3 DNA sequence: TGCGCCAGCAGTGAAGGACTCGGGGCAAGTGAAGCTTTCTTT. Protein: CASSEGLGASEAFF.